This T cell receptor (beta chain) comes out of a study of T cell repertoires in cytomegalovirus infection. One entry per CDR3 protein results from TCRdb running MiXCR on the reads. Of roughly 150,000 distinct CDR3 sequences detected, about 20% appear once; the ten largest clones hold under 30%. This clonotype was counted only a few times. Antigen unknown. Trimming took 5 bases from V and 2 from J, leaving 10 bases between them. This CDR3 contains 13 residues. The J gene is TRBJ2-7, the V gene TRBV12-3 or TRBV12-4; D not resolved. Material: CD8+ T cells from cultured PBMCs, obtained from culture after CMV antigen stimulation. The TCR comes from a human donor in good health (CMV status not recorded). Some clones in this sample may be carry-over from other donors' samples. The CDR3 bases are TGTGCCAGCAGTCAAACGGGTCCCTACGAGCAGTACTTC. Translation gives CASSQTGPYEQYF.